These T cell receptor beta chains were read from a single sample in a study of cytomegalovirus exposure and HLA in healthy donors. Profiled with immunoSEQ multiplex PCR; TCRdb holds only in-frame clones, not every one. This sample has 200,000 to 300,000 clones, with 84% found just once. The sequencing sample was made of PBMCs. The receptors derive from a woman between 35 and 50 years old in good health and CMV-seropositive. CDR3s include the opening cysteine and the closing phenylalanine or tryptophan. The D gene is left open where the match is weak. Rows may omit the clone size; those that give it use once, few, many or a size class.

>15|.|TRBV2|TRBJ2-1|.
TGTGCCAGCAGGTCTTTACGGGATGCCTTCCTTGAGCAGTTCTTC
CASRSLRDAFLEQFF
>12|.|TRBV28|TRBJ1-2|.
TGTGCCAGCAGTACAGGGACGGGGGGCTACACCTTC
CASSTGTGGYTF
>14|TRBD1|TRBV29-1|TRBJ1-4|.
TGCAGCGTTGAAAATCCAGGGGGTAGTGAAAAACTGTTTTTT
CSVENPGGSEKLFF
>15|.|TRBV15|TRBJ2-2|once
TGTGCCACCAGCAGCCCCGGGAAGACTGTCGGGGAGCTGTTTTTT
CATSSPGKTVGELFF
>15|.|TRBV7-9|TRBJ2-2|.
TGTGCCAGCAGCTTATGGCTACTAGACGGCGGGGAGCTGTTTTTT
CASSLWLLDGGELFF
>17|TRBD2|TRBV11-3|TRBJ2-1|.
TGTGCCAGCAGCTTAGGGAGGGGACTAGCGGAGTACAATGAGCAGTTCTTC
CASSLGRGLAEYNEQFF
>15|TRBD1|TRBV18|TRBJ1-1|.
TGTGCCAGCTCACGACAGGGGCCTATGAACACTGAAGCTTTCTTT
CASSRQGPMNTEAFF
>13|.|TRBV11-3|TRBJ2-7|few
TGTGCCAGCAGGGCGGTTGGGGGCGGGGAGCAGTACTTC
CASRAVGGGEQYF
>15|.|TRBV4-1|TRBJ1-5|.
TGCGCCAGCAGCCAAGAAAATACAGGTGGACAGCCCCAGCATTTT
CASSQENTGGQPQHF
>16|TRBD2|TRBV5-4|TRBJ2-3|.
TGTGCCAGCAGCTTGGCGGGACTAGTCCACACAGATACGCAGTATTTT
CASSLAGLVHTDTQYF
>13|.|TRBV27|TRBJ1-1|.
TGTGCCAGCAGCTGGACAGTGAACACTGAAGCTTTCTTT
CASSWTVNTEAFF
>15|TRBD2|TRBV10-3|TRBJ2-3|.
TGTGCCATCAGCGTAGAGCGGGGAAGCACAGATACGCAGTATTTT
CAISVERGSTDTQYF
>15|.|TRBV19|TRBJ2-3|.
TGTGCCAGTAGTATGGGACATGCTAGCACAGATACGCAGTATTTT
CASSMGHASTDTQYF
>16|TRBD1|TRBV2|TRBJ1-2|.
TGTGCCAGCAGTGAAGCGCTTCGGGACAGGGGCCGTGGCTACACCTTC
CASSEALRDRGRGYTF
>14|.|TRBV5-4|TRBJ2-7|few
TGTGCCAGCAGCCGCGAGTCGGGACTTGACGAGCAGTACTTC
CASSRESGLDEQYF
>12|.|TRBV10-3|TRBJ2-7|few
TGTGCCATCAGTGGGACACCCTACGAGCAGTACTTC
CAISGTPYEQYF